Described below is a single TCR beta chain sequence and its context. The antigen remains undetermined. Germline V lookup: CDR1 SGDLS, CDR2 YYNGEE. The CDR3 is 16 amino acids. Between the trimmed V and J ends, which lost 3 bases and 6 bases, there was a span of 18 bases. This sample was taken from a study of shared clonotypes between healthy human individuals. As defined, naive CD8 cells were CD45RO-negative and positively selected for CCR7, with terminally differentiated effector memory CD45RA+ cells excluded. Overall study findings and caveats: Naive CD4 clonotype sharing across several donors was around 5.5%.

Assay: immunoSEQ multiplex PCR; the TCRdb copy retains only in-frame clones and omits some. The sample lists hundreds of thousands of clones, 85% to 95% occurring once. The sequencing input was naive CD8+ T cells sorted from blood. V gene TRBV9 combines with J gene TRBJ2-2, with D possibly being TRBD2 (6 bases). This clonotype originated in a man in his thirties or forties in good health. The CDR3 bases are TGTGCCAGCAGCGGGAATCGGGAGACTCTTGCCGGGGAGCTGTTTTTT. The encoded protein is CASSGNRETLAGELFF.